These 30 T cell receptor beta chains were sequenced from one sample in a study of breast tumors, draining lymph nodes, adjacent tissues. Axillary draining lymph nodes of breast cancer patients supplied the node samples. In TCRdb, the multiplex PCR reads were re-called with MiXCR into one record per CDR3 protein. The data hold more than 250,000 distinct CDR3 sequences, with 30% observed a single time. The sequenced sample consisted of axillary lymph node tissue. The source is a female donor with breast cancer. Some clones in this sample may be carry-over from other donors' samples.

This clonotype was seen ten or more times. The chain's CDR3 is CASSQVATNEKLFF. For the CDR3, the DNA is TGTGCCAGCAGTCAAGTCGCAACTAATGAAAAACTGTTTTTT. The V and J genes are TRBV6-1 and TRBJ1-4, with unresolved D. V was cut by 5 bases and J by 0 bases, with 7 bases left in between. The V gene's germline CDR1 is MNHNS and CDR2 SASEGT. This CDR3 has 14 amino acids.

The chain has TRBV7-8 and TRBJ1-1; unclear D gene. V lost 5 bases and J 2 bases, leaving 9 bases between the germline ends. The CDR3 has 13 amino acids. CDR1 SGHVS and CDR2 FQNEAQ come from the germline V gene. The CDR3 bases are TGTGCCAGCAGCATGAGCCTTAACACTGAAGCTTTCTTT. As protein: CASSMSLNTEAFF.

To note about this clonotype: Possible read error: a much larger clone is one base away. The chain joins TRBV6-2 or TRBV6-3 to TRBJ2-3, with 9 bases matching TRBD1. This CDR3 comprises 17 residues. V was clipped by 5 bases and J by 6 bases; unmatched bases: 15. In germline, CDR1 is MNHEY, CDR2 SVGEGT. CDR3 DNA sequence: TGTGCCAGCAGTCACGGATTGGGACAGGGCCCCCTGGATACGCAGTATTTT. Its protein product is CASSHGLGQGPLDTQYF.

This clonotype was recorded at least ten times. The CDR3 reads CASSVAAGQGFNEQYF. The CDR3 DNA reads TGTGCCAGCAGTGTAGCCGCGGGACAGGGATTTAACGAGCAGTACTTC. The chain joins TRBV6-1 to TRBJ2-7, with TRBD1 matching over 9 bases. CDR3 length: 16 amino acids. V lost 4 bases and J lost 5; bases outside the gene matches: 12. Germline-derived CDR1 and CDR2 are MNHNS and SASEGT.

V and J are TRBV4-2 and TRBJ2-7, with D uncertain. The CDR3 extends over 16 amino acids. Germline lookup yields CDR1 LGHNA and CDR2 YNFKEQ. V gave up 4 bases and J gave up 5 bases, with 21 bases separating them. CDR3 bases: TGTGCCAGCAGCCGATCGAGTGGGATGATTGTGGACGAGCAGTACTTC. Protein product: CASSRSSGMIVDEQYF.

Notes on this clonotype: With a much larger clone just one base away, this may be a read error. The chain joins TRBV5-4 to TRBJ2-5, with D unclear. In germline, CDR1 is SGHNT, CDR2 YYREEE (reference sequence). The CDR3 is 14 residues long. The CDR3 is CASSLSSIPEAQYF. The CDR3 coding sequence is TGTGCCAGCAGCTTGTCCAGTATCCCAGAGGCCCAGTACTTC.

This clonotype has a count of ten or more. This chain joins TRBV7-2 and TRBJ2-2; D not certain. Trimming left V 1 base short and J 5 bases short, with 8 bases between. Looked up from germline, CDR1 is SGHTA and CDR2 is FQGNSA. The CDR3 totals 14 residues. The CDR3: CASSLVSDTGELFF. CDR3 coding DNA: TGTGCCAGCAGCTTAGTTTCAGATACCGGGGAGCTGTTTTTT.

This clonotype was observed at least ten times. The chain joins TRBV24-1 to TRBJ2-4; 7 bases align to TRBD2. V lost 4 bases and J lost 1; bases outside the gene matches: 6. This CDR3 is built from 16 residues. The germline V gene has CDR1 KGHDR and CDR2 SFDVKD. The CDR3 sequence: CATSDSSGGAKNIQYF. DNA of the CDR3: TGTGCCACCAGTGACTCATCGGGGGGTGCCAAAAACATTCAGTACTTC.

Points on this clonotype: A much bigger clone sits one base away, suggesting this may be a read error. Without the conserved terminal phenylalanine or tryptophan, this CDR3 likely stems from a read error. The V and J genes are TRBV4-1 and TRBJ1-2; D unresolved. CDR1 and CDR2 from the germline V gene are MGHRA and YSYEKL. CDR3 length: 15 residues. V shed 0 bases and J shed 8 bases, with 16 bases lying between them. CDR3 protein: CASSQDLGAPRGYTL. Here the CDR3 DNA reads TGCGCCAGCAGCCAAGATCTCGGAGCCCCAAGGGGCTACACCCTC.

A few counts support this clonotype. This chain connects TRBV3-1 to TRBJ2-3; 12 nucleotides line up with TRBD2. The trim removed 4 bases at V and 5 bases at J, leaving 7 bases unmatched. The length of the CDR3 is 16 residues. Germline CDR1 LGHDT, CDR2 YNNKEL (reference sequence). CDR3: CASSRRLAGEGDTQYF. DNA for the CDR3: TGTGCCAGCAGCCGTCGACTAGCGGGAGAGGGAGATACGCAGTATTTT.

About this clonotype: This may be a read error: a much more frequent sequence differs by one nucleotide. V gene TRBV14 combines with J gene TRBJ2-7; the D is unclear. This CDR3 spans 16 amino acids. In germline, CDR1 is SGHDN, CDR2 FVKESK. CDR3 sequence reads: CASSQVFPVTSGEQCF. For the CDR3, the DNA is TGTGCCAGCAGCCAAGTTTTCCCCGTAACGTCTGGAGAGCAGTGCTTC.

This clonotype has at least ten counts. The chain employs TRBV10-3 and TRBJ2-7, with 8 bases fitting TRBD1. Looked up from germline, CDR1 is ENHRY and CDR2 is SYGVKD. Trimming cost V 7 bases and J 2 bases; bases outside gene matches: 10. The CDR3 is 15 residues long. The CDR3 here is CAITDPGQETYEQYF. The CDR3 DNA reads as TGTGCCATCACGGACCCGGGACAGGAGACCTACGAGCAGTACTTC.

The chain joins TRBV9 to TRBJ1-2; a weak D match, TRBD1 (5 bases). The CDR3 runs to 17 residues. The V end lost 3 bases, the J end lost 3 bases, and 21 bases lay between the germline ends. The germline V gene encodes CDR1 SGDLS and CDR2 YYNGEE. For the CDR3, the DNA is TGTGCCAGCAGCGGGCCAGATGGGGCGGTAAGTGACTATGGCTACACCTTC. It translates to CASSGPDGAVSDYGYTF.

This clonotype was observed many times. This chain uses TRBV19 with TRBJ1-5, with unresolved D. V gave up 4 bases and J gave up 6 bases, with 13 bases separating them. CDR3 size: 14 residues. CDR1 is LNHDA and CDR2 is SQIVND in the germline V gene (reference sequence). CDR3 loop: CASSTDGGPQPQHF. Here the CDR3 DNA reads TGTGCCAGTAGTACGGACGGAGGACCTCAGCCCCAGCATTTT.

The chain is built from TRBV18 and TRBJ1-2; a possible D gene is TRBD1 (5 bases). Germline CDR1 reads KGHSH; CDR2 reads LQKENI. The CDR3 is 13 amino acids. Trimming left V 3 bases short and J 6 bases short, with 11 bases between. The CDR3 nucleotides are TGTGCCAGCTCACCCGGGGCGGGGGATGGCTACACCTTC. This codes for CASSPGAGDGYTF.

The J gene is TRBJ2-7, the V gene TRBV27; 11 bases map to TRBD2. CDR1 and CDR2 (germline): MNHEY, SMNVEV (reference sequence). V shed 7 bases, J shed 10 bases, and the junction held 15 bases outside the gene matches. The length of the CDR3 is 15 residues. The CDR3 is CASIPSGVAGGYQYF. Written as DNA, the CDR3 is TGTGCCAGCATTCCGTCCGGGGTAGCGGGAGGGTATCAGTACTTC.

This clonotype occurred many times. The chain has TRBV5-6 and TRBJ1-4; possibly TRBD1 for D (6 bases). Germline V gives CDR1 SGHDT, CDR2 YYEEEE. Trimming shortened V by 3 bases and J by 7 bases, and 13 bases separated the two germline ends. This CDR3 contains 14 residues. The CDR3 is CASSSNTGREKLFF. For the CDR3, the DNA is TGTGCCAGCAGCTCGAATACAGGGCGTGAAAAACTGTTTTTT.

The rearrangement links TRBV29-1 to TRBJ1-6; 7 bases match TRBD1. In germline, CDR1 is SQVTM, CDR2 ANQGSEA. The CDR3 is 12 residues long. Losses at the gene ends were 6 bases for V and 7 bases for J; bases not matched to a gene: 3. CDR3 nucleotides: TGCAGCGTAGCAGGGGGAAATTCACCCCTCCACTTT. Its translation is CSVAGGNSPLHF.

Concerning this clonotype itself: Given a much more abundant clone one base away, this may be a read error. The V gene is TRBV30, the J gene TRBJ1-6, with 7 positions matching TRBD1. Germline V CDR1 and CDR2: GTSNPN, SVGIG (reference sequence). Losses at the gene ends were 5 bases for V and 7 bases for J; bases not matched to a gene: 8. This CDR3 region has 14 residues. The CDR3, as DNA: TGTGCCTGGGCCAAGGGGGCTCAAAATTCACCCCTCCACTTT. It codes for CAWAKGAQNSPLHF.

This clonotype was seen ten or more times. This chain connects TRBV12-3 or TRBV12-4 to TRBJ2-3; TRBD2 matches 7 bases. This CDR3 has 14 residues. Germline trimming cut 3 bases from V and 4 bases from J; bases unmatched to any gene: 4. In DNA form, the CDR3 reads TGTGCCAGCAGTTTGAGGCGGGAGTCAGATACGCAGTATTTT. It specifies CASSLRRESDTQYF.

This clonotype was seen a few times. It may be a read error: a sequence one base away is much more abundant. This chain links TRBV6-1 with TRBJ1-5, with no clear D. This CDR3 has 13 amino acids. Trimming cost V 5 bases and J 8 bases, with 13 bases left between them. CDR1 MNHNS and CDR2 SASEGT come from the germline V gene. CDR3 nucleotides: TGTGCCAGCAGTCAAGGGTTAGGGAAGCCCCAGCATTTT. It translates to CASSQGLGKPQHF.

This clonotype was recorded many times. CDR3 sequence: CASSPKASRNEKLFF. In nucleotides, the CDR3 is TGTGCCAGCAGCCCCAAGGCGAGCCGGAATGAAAAACTGTTTTTT. J is TRBJ1-4 and V is TRBV7-6; D gene uncertain. This CDR3 has 15 amino acids. Germline V gene lookup returns CDR1 SGHVS and CDR2 FNYEAQ. The V gene lost 5 bases and the J gene lost 5 bases, with 15 bases spanning the gap.

For the CDR3, the DNA is TGCAGTGCTAGGCCCTCGGGACAGGGCTACACCTTC. Translation: CSARPSGQGYTF. J is TRBJ1-2 and V is TRBV20-1; the match to TRBD1 covers 7 bases. The CDR3 runs 12 residues. Germline CDR1 is DFQATT and CDR2 is SNEGSKA (reference sequence). After removal of 3 bases from V and 8 bases from J, the junction contained 6 bases not matched to a gene.

As to this clonotype: With a much larger clone just one base away, this may be a read error. The chain employs TRBV7-2 and TRBJ2-3; 9 positions match TRBD2. This CDR3 contains 17 residues. Per germline, CDR1 SGHTA and CDR2 FQGNSA. CDR3 sequence (DNA): TGTGCCAGCAGCTTAGCTTCGGCGGGAGGGAGCACAGATCCGCAGTATTTT. Residues: CASSLASAGGSTDPQYF.

The rearrangement links TRBV27 to TRBJ2-5; tentatively, D is TRBD2 (6 bases). This CDR3 comprises 15 residues. V lost 7 bases to trimming and J lost 5 bases, with 20 bases between them. Germline CDR1 is MNHEY and CDR2 is SMNVEV (reference sequence). The CDR3 loop is CASTVKFGRGETQYF. The CDR3 bases are TGTGCCAGCACAGTTAAATTCGGGAGAGGGGAGACCCAGTACTTC.

This chain connects TRBV5-6 to TRBJ2-6; possibly TRBD2 for D (6 bases). Germline V CDR1 and CDR2: SGHDT, YYEEEE. V dropped 4 bases and J dropped 11 bases, with 13 bases sitting between them. The CDR3 loop spans 13 amino acids. In DNA form, the CDR3 reads TGTGCCAGCAGCCTCCTAGGAGGGGACGTCCTGACTTTC. Its protein is CASSLLGGDVLTF.

This clonotype was detected only a few times. Possible read error: a much larger clone is one base away. CDR3 in amino acids: CASSLGTAPEKLFF. DNA for the CDR3: TGTGCCAGCAGCTTGGGGACAGCGCCAGAAAAACTGTTTTTT. The J gene is TRBJ1-4, the V gene TRBV5-8; tentatively, D is TRBD1 (6 bases). V lost 0 bases, J lost 8 bases, and 11 bases lay in between. From germline, CDR1 is SGHTS and CDR2 YDEGEE. CDR3 length: 14 residues.

In the case of this clonotype: This may stem from a read error, because a much larger clone lies one nucleotide away. The rearrangement joins TRBV20-1 to TRBJ2-7; D is unclear. Germline V gene sequence: CDR1 DFQATT, CDR2 SNEGSKA (reference sequence). The CDR3 runs 11 residues. As DNA, the CDR3 is TGCAGTGCTAGCTCCCCTCGCGAGCAGTCCTTC. Encoded protein: CSASSPREQSF.

The DNA for the CDR3 is TGTGCCAGCAGTGAGGGTCGTGGCTACACCTTC. This translates into CASSEGRGYTF. J is TRBJ1-2 and V is TRBV2; D is unclear. Trimming took off 3 bases at V and 7 bases at J, with 6 bases between the two ends. The CDR3 length is 11 residues. The germline gives CDR1 SNHLY, CDR2 FYNNEI.

As for this clonotype: A read error is possible here, since a much larger clone lies one base away. This rearrangement joins TRBV12-3 or TRBV12-4 to TRBJ1-3; tentative D call: TRBD1 (5 bases). V lost 7 bases and J 0 bases, leaving 16 bases between the germline ends. The CDR3 totals 16 residues. The CDR3 region is CASNSRTSYSGNTIYF. The CDR3 DNA is TGTGCCAGCAATTCCAGGACAAGTTACTCTGGAAACACCATATATTTT.